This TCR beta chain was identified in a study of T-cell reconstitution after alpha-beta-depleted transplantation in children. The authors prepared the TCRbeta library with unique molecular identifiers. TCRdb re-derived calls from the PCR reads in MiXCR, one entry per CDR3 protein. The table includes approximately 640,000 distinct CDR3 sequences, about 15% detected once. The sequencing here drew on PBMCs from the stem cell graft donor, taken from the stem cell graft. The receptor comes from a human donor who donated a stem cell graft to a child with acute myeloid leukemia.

The CDR3 sequence is CASSWGQGLANQPQHF. The CDR3 DNA reads TGTGCCAGCAGCTGGGGACAGGGTCTAGCGAATCAGCCCCAGCATTTT. J is TRBJ1-5 and V is TRBV5-5, with 9 bases matching TRBD1. This CDR3 is built from 16 residues. J lost 4 bases, V lost 3 bases, and 8 bases had no gene match. Germline CDR1 and CDR2: SGHKS and YYEKEE (reference sequence).